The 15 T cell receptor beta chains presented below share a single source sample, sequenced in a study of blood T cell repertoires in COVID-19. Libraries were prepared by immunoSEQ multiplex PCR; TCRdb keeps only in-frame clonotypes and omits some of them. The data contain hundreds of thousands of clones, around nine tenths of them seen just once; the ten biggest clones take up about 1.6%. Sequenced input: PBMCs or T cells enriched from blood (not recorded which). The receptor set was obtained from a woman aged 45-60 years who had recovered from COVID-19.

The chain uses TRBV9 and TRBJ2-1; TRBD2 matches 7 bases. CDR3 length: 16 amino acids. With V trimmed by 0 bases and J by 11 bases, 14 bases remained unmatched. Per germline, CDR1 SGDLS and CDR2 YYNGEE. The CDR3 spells CASSVGLAELDNQQFF. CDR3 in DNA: TGTGCCAGCAGCGTAGGGCTAGCGGAGCTCGATAACCAGCAGTTCTTC.

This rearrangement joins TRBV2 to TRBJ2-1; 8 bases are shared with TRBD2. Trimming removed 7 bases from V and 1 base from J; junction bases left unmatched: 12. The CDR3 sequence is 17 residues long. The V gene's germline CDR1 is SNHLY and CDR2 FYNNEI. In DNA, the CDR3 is TGTGCCAGCATATCTGGACTAGCAGGAGTTTCCTACAATGAGCAGTTCTTC. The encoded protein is CASISGLAGVSYNEQFF. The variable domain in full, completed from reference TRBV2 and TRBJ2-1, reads EPEVTQTPSHQVTQMGQEVILRCVPISNHLYFYWYRQILGQKVEFLVSFYNNEISEKSEIFDDQFSVERPDGSNFTLKIRSTKLEDSAMYFCASISGLAGVSYNEQFFGPGTRLTVL.

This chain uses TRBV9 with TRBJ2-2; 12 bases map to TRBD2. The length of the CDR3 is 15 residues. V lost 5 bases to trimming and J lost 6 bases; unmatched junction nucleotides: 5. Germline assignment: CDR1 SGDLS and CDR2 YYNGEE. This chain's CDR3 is CASSFGLAGSGELFF. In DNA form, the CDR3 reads TGTGCCAGCAGTTTCGGACTAGCGGGATCCGGGGAGCTGTTTTTT. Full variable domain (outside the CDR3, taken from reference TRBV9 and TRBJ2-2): DSGVTQTPKHLITATGQRVTLRCSPRSGDLSVYWYQQSLDQGLQFLIQYYNGEERAKGNILERFSAQQFPDLHSELNLSSLELGDSALYFCASSFGLAGSGELFFGEGSRLTVL.

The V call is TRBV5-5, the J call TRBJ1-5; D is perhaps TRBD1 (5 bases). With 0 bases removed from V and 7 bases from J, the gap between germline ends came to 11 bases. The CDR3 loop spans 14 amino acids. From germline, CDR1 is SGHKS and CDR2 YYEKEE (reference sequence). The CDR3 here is CASSLGLRVQPQHF. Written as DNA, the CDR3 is TGTGCCAGCAGCTTGGGCCTCAGGGTCCAGCCCCAGCATTTT.

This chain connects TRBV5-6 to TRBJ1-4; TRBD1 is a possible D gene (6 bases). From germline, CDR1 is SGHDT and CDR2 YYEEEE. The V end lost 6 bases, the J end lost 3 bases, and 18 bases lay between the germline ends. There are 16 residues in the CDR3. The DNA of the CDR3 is TGTGCCAGCAAGGGTAGGGGGGGCGCGTCTAATGAAAAACTGTTTTTT. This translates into CASKGRGGASNEKLFF. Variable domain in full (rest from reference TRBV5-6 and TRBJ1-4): DAGVTQSPTHLIKTRGQQVTLRCSPKSGHDTVSWYQQALGQGPQFIFQYYEEEERQRGNFPDRFSGHQFPNYSSELNVNALLLGDSALYLCASKGRGGASNEKLFFGSGTQLSVL.

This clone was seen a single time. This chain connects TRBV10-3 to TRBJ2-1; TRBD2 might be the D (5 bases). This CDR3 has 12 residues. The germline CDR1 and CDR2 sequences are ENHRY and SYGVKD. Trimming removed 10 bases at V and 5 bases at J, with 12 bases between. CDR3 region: CATTGENNEQFF. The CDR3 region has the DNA TGTGCCACCACCGGGGAGAACAATGAGCAGTTCTTC.

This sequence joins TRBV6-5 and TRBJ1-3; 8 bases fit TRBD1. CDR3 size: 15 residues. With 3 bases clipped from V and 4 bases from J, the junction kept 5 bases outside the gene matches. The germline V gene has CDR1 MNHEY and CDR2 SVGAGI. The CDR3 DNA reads TGTGCCAGCAGTTATGCCAGGGGGCCCGGAAACACCATATATTTT. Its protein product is CASSYARGPGNTIYF.

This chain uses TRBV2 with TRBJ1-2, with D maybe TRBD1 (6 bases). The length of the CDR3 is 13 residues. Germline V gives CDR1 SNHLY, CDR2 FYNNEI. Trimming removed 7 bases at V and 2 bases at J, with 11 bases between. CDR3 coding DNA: TGTGCCAGCATTCGGGACAACAACTATGGCTACACCTTC. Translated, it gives CASIRDNNYGYTF.

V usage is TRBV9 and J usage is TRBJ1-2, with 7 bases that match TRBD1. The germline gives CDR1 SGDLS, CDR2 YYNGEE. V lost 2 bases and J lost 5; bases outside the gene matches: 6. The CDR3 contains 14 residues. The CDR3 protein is CASSVVGGEYGYTF. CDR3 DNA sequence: TGTGCCAGCAGCGTGGTAGGGGGCGAGTATGGCTACACCTTC.

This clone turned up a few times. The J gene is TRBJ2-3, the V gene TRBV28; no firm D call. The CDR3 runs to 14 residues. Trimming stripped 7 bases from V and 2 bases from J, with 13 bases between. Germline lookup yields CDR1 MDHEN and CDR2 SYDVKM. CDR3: CASKTWRSTDTQYF. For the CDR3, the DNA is TGTGCCAGCAAGACTTGGCGGTCCACAGATACGCAGTATTTT.

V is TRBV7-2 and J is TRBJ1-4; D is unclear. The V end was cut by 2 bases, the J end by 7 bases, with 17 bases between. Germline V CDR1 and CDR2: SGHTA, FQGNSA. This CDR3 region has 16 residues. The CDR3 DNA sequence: TGTGCCAGCAGCTTAAGTACGGGGAACTTTGGTGAAAAACTGTTTTTT. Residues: CASSLSTGNFGEKLFF.

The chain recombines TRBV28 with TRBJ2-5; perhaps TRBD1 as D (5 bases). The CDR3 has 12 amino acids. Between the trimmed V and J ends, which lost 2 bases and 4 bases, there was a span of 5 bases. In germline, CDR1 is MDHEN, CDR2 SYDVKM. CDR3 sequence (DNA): TGTGCCAGCAGTTTAACAGGAGAGACCCAGTACTTC. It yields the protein CASSLTGETQYF. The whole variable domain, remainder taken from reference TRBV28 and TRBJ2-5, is DVKVTQSSRYLVKRTGEKVFLECVQDMDHENMFWYRQDPGLGLRLIYFSYDVKMKEKGDIPEGYSVSREKKERFSLILESASTNQTSMYLCASSLTGETQYFGPGTRLLVL.

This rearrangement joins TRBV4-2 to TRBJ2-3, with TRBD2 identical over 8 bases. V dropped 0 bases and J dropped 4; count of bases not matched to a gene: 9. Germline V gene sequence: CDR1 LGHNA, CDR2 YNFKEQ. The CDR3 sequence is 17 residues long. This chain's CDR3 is CASSQDIPGRGSDTQYF. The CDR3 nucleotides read TGTGCCAGCAGCCAAGATATACCCGGGAGGGGGTCAGATACGCAGTATTTT.

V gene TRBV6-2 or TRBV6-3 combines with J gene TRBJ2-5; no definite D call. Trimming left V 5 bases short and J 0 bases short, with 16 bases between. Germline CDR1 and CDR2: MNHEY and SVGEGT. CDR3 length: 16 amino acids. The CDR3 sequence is CASSKFRVENQETQYF. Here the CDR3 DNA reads TGTGCCAGCAGTAAGTTTCGGGTGGAGAACCAAGAGACCCAGTACTTC.

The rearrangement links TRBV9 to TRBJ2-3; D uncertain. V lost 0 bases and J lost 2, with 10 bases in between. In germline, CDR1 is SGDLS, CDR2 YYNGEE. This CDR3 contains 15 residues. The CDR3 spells CASSVEVGDTDTQYF. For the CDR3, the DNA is TGTGCCAGCAGCGTAGAAGTCGGAGACACAGATACGCAGTATTTT.